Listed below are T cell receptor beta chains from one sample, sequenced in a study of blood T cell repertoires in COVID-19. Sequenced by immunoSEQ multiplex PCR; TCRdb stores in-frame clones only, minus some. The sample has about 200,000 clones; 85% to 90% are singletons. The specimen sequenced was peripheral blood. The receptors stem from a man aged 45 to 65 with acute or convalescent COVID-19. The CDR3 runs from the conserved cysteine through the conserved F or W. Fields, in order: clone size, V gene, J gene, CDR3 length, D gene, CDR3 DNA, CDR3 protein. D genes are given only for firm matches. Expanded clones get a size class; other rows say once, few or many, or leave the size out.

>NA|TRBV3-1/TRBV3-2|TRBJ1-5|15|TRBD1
TGTGCCAGCAGCCAGGCAGGGACAGGTAATCAGCCCCAGCATTTT
CASSQAGTGNQPQHF
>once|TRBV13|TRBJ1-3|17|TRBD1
TGTGCCAGCAGCTCGTACCGGGACAGGGGGCCTGGAAACACCATATATTTT
CASSSYRDRGPGNTIYF
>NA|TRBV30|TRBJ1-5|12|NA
TGTGCCTGGAACCAGTATAATCAGCCCCAGCATTTT
CAWNQYNQPQHF
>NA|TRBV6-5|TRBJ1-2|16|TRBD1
TGTGCCAGCAGTTACTTCAGACAGGGGTCGTGGTATGGCTACACCTTC
CASSYFRQGSWYGYTF
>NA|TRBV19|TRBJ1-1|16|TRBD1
TGTGCCAGTAGTATAGGGACAGGGGGAGGGGGCACTGAAGCTTTCTTT
CASSIGTGGGGTEAFF
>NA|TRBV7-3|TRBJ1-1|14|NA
TGTGCCAGCAGCTTAATGGGCACGGGAACTGAAGCTTTCTTT
CASSLMGTGTEAFF
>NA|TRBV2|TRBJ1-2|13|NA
TGTGCCAGCAGTGAGGGCAGGCAGGGTGGCTACACCTTC
CASSEGRQGGYTF
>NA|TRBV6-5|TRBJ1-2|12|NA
TGTGCCACCTTCAGGGACTTCTATGGCTACACCTTC
CATFRDFYGYTF
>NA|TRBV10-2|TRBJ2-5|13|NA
TGCGCCAGCAGTGGAACGGTACAAGAGACCCAGTACTTC
CASSGTVQETQYF
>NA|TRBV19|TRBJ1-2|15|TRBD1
TGTGCCAGTAGTACGGGGACAGGGGATGTGTTCGGCTACACCTTC
CASSTGTGDVFGYTF
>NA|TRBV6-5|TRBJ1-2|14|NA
TGTGCCAGCAGTTATCTCCGGGGAAACTATGGCTACACCTTC
CASSYLRGNYGYTF
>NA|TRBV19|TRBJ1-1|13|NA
TGTGCCAGTAGTGGACCCCGGGATGGGTTGGCTTTCTTT
CASSGPRDGLAFF
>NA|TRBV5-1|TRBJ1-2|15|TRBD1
TGCGCCAGCAGCTCACCGGACAGGGGAAACTATGGCTACACCTTC
CASSSPDRGNYGYTF
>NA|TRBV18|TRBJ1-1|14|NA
TGTGCCAGCTCACCAAGCCGTGAGAACACTGAAGCTTTCTTT
CASSPSRENTEAFF
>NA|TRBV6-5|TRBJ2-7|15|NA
TGTGCCAGCAGTATCCTCCTTGGTAGCTGGTACGAGCAGTACTTC
CASSILLGSWYEQYF
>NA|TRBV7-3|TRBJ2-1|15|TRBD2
TGTGCCAGCAGCCTGCGACTAGCGGGGGCCGAGGAGCAGTTCTTC
CASSLRLAGAEEQFF
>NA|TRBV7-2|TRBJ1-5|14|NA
TGTGCCAGCAGCTTAGTTCCAAGCAATCAGCCCCAGCATTTT
CASSLVPSNQPQHF
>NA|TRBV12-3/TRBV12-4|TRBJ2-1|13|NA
TGTGCCAGCAGCATGACTAGTCGAGGTGAGCAGTTCTTC
CASSMTSRGEQFF
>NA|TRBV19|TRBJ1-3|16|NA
TGTGCCAGACGACCTATGGGGGGGGCGGGTGGAAACACCATATATTTT
CARRPMGGAGGNTIYF
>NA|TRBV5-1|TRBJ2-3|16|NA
TGCGCCAGCAGCTTGGTAAGGGGGTACAGCGCAGATACGCAGTATTTT
CASSLVRGYSADTQYF
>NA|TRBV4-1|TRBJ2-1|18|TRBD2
TGCGCCAGCAGCCAAGATCGGGCGGGGGGCCCCCTACAAAATGAGCAGTTCTTC
CASSQDRAGGPLQNEQFF
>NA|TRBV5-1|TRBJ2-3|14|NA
TGCGCCAGCTCCTCGGGGGTGGAGGCAGATACGCAGTATTTT
CASSSGVEADTQYF
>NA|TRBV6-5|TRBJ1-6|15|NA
TGTGCCAGCAGTTACTCGATTGTCGGGAGTTCACCCCTCCACTTT
CASSYSIVGSSPLHF
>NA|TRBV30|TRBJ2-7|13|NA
TGTGCCTGGAGTCCGGGATTTTCATACGAGCAGTACTTC
CAWSPGFSYEQYF
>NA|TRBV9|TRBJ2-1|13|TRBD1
TGTGCCAGCCAGACAGGGGAGTTGGATGAGCAGTTCTTC
CASQTGELDEQFF
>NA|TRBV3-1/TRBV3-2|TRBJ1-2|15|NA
TGTGCCAGCAGCCAAGAGGGGCAGGGAAACTATGGCTACACCTTC
CASSQEGQGNYGYTF
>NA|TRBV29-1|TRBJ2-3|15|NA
TGCAGCGTTGGGTTGGGGGGAAGCGGCACAGATACGCAGTATTTT
CSVGLGGSGTDTQYF
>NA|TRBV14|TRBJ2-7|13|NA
TGTGCCAGCAGCCAAGATACCCAGCGAAAACAGTACTTC
CASSQDTQRKQYF
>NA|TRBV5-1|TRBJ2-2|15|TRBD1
TGCGCCAGCAGTCGGACAGGGGGCATCACCGGGGAGCTGTTTTTT
CASSRTGGITGELFF
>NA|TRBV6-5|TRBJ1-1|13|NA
TGTGCCAGCAGCCCCGGGACATCAGCTGAAGCTTTCTTT
CASSPGTSAEAFF
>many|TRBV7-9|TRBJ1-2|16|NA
TGTGCCAGCAGCTTAGGCCCGGGGGAATTCCCCTATGGCTACACCTTC
CASSLGPGEFPYGYTF
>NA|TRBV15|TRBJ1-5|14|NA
TGTGCCACCAGCAGAGTCCGGAGCAATCAGCCCCAGCATTTT
CATSRVRSNQPQHF
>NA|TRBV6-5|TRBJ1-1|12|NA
TGTGCCAGCAGTACACGGAACACTGAAGCTTTCTTT
CASSTRNTEAFF
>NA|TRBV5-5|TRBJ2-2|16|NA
TGTGCCAGCAGCCCACTGGAGGGGTCGAACACCGGGGAGCTGTTTTTT
CASSPLEGSNTGELFF
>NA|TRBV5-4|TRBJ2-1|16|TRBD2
TGTGCCAGCAGCTTGGGCACTAGCGGGGGGTACAATGAGCAGTTCTTC
CASSLGTSGGYNEQFF
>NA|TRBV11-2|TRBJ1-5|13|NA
TGTGCCAGCAGCTTTACTCAGGGGTCACCCCAGCATTTT
CASSFTQGSPQHF
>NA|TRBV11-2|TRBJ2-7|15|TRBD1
TGTGCCAGCAGCTCTAGGACAGGCTACTCCTACGAGCAGTACTTC
CASSSRTGYSYEQYF
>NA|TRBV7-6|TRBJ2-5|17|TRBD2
TGTGCCAGCAGCTCGGGACTAGCGGGGGGAAGACAAGAGACCCAGTACTTC
CASSSGLAGGRQETQYF
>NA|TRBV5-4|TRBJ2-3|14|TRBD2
TGTGCCAGCAGCTTAACTAATCGGCGGGAGGCGCAGTATTTT
CASSLTNRREAQYF
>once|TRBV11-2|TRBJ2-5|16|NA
TGTGCCAGCAGCCCGGTCGGGGCGGGGCCAGGGGAGACCCAGTACTTC
CASSPVGAGPGETQYF
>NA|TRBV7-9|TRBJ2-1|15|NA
TGTGCCAGCAGCCCCGGGAAACGAACCTACAATGAGCAGTTCTTC
CASSPGKRTYNEQFF
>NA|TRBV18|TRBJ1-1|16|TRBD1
TGTGCCAGCTCGCCTCTCCGGGACAGGAAGAACACTGAAGCTTTCTTT
CASSPLRDRKNTEAFF
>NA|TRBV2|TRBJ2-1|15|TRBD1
TGTGCCAGCAGCGACGGACAGGGTGTGTACAATGAGCAGTTCTTC
CASSDGQGVYNEQFF